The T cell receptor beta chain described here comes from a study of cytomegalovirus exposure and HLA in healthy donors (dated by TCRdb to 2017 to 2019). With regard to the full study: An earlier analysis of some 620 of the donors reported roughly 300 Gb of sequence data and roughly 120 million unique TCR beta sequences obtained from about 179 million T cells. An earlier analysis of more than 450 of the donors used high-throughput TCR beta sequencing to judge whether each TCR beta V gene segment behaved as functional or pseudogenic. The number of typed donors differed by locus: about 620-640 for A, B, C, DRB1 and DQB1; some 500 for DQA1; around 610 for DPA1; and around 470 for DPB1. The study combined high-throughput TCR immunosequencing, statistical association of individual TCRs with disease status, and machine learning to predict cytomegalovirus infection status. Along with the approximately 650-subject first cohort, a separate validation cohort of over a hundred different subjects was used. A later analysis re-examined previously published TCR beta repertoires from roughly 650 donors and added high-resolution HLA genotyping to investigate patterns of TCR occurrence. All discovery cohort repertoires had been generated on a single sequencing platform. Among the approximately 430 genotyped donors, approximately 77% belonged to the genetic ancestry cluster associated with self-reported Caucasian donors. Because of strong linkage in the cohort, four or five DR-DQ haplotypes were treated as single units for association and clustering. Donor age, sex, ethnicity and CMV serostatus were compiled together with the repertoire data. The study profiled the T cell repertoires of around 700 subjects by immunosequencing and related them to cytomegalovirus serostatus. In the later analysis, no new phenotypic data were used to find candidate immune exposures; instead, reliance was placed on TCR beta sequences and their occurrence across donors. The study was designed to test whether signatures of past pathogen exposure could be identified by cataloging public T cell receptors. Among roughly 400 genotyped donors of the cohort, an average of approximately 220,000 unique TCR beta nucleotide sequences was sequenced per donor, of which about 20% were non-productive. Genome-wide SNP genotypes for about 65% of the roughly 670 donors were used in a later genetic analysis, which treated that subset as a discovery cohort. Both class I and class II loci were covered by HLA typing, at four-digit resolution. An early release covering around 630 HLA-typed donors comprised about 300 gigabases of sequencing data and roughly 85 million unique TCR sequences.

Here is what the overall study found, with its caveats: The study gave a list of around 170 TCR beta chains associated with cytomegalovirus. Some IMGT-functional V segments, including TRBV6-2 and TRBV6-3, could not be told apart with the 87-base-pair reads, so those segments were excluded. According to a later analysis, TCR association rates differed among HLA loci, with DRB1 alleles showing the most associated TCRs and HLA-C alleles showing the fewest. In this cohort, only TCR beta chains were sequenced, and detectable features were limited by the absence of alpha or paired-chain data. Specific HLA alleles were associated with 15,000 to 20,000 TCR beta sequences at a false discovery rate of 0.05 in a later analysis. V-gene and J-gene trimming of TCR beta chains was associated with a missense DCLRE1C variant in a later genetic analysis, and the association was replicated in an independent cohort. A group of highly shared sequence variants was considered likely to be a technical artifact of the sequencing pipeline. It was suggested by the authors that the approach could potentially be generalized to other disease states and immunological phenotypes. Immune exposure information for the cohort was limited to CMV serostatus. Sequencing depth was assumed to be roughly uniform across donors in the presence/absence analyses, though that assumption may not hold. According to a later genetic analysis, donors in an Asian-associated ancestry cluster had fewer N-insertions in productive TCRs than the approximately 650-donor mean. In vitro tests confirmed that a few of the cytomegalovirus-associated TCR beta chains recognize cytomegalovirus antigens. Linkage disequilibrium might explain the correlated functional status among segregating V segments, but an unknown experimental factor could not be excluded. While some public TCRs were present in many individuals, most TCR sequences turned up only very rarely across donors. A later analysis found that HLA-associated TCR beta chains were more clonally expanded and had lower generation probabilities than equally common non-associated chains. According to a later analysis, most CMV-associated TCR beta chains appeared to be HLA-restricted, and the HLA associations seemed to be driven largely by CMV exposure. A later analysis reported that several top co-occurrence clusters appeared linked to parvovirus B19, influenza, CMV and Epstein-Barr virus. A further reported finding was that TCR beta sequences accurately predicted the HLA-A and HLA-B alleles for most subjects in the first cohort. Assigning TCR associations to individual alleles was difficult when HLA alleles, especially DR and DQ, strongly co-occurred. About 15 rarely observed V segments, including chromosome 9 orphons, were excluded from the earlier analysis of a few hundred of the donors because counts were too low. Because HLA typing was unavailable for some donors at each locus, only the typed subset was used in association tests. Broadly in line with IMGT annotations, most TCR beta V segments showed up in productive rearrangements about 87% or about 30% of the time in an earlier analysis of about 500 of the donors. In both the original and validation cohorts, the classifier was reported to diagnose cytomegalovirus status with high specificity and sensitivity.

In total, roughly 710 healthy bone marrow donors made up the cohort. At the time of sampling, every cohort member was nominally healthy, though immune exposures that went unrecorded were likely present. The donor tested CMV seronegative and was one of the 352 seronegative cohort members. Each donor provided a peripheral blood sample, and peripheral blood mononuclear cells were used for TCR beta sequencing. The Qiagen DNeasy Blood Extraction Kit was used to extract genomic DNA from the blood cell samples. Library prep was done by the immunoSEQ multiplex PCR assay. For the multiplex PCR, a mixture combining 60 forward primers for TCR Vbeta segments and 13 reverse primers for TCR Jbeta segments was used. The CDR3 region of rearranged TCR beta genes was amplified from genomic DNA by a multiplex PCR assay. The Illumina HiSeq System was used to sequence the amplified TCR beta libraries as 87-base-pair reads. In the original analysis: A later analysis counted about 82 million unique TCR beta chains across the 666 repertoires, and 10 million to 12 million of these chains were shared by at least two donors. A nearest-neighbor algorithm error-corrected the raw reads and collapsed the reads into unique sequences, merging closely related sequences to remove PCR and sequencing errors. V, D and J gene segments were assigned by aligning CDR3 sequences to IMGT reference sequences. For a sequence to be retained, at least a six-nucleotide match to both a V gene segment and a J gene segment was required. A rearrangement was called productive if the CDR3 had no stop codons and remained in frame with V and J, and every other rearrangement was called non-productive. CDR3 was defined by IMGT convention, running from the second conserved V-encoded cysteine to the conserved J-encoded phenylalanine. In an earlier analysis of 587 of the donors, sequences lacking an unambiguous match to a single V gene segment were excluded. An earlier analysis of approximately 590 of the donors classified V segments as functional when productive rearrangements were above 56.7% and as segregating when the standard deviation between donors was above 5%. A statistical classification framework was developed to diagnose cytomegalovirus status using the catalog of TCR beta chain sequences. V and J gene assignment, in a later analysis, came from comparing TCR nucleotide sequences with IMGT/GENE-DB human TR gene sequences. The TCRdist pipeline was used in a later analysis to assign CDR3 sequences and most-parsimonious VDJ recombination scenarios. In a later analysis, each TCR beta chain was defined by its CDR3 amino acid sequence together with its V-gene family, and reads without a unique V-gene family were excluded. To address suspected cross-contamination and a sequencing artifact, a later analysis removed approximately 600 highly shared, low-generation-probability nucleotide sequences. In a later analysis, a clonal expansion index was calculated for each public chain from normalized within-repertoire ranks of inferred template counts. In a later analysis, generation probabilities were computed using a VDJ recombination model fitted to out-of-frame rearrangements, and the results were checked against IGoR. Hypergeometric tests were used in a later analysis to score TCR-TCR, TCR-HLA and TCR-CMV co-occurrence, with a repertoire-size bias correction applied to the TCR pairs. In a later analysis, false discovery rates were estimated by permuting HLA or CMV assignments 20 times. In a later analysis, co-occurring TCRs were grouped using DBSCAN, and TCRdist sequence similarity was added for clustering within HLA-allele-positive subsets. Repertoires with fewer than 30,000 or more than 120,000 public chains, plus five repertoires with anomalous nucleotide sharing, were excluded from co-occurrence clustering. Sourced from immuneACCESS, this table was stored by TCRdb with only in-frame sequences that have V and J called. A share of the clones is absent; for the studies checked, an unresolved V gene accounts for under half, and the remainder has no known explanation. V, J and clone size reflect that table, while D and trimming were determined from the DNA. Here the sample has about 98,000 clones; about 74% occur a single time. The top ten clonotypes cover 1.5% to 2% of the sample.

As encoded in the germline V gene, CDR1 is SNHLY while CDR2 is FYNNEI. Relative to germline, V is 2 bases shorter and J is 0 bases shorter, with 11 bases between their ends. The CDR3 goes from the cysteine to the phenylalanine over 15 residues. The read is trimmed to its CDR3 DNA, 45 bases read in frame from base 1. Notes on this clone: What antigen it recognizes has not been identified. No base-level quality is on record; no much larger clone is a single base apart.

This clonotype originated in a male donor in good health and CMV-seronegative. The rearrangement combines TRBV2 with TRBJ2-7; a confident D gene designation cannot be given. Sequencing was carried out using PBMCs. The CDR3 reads CASSEYGGFSYEQYF. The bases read TGTGCCAGCAGTGAATATGGCGGTTTCTCCTACGAGCAGTACTTC.